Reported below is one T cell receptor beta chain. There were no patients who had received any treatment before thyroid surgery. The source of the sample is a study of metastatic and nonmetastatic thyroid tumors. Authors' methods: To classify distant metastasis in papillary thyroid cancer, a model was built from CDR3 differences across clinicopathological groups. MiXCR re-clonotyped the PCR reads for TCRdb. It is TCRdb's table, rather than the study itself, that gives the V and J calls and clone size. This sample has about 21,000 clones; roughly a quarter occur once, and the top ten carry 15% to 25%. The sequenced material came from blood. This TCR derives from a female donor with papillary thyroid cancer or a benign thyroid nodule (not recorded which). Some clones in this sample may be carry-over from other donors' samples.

The CDR3 DNA reads as TGCGCCAGCAGCCAGTCCCGCGACACCGGGGAGCTGTTTTTT. It encodes CASSQSRDTGELFF. The chain employs TRBV4-3 and TRBJ2-2; no firm D call. The CDR3 consists of 14 residues. Per the germline V gene, CDR1 is LGHNA and CDR2 is YSLEER. Trimming took off 3 bases at V and 3 bases at J, with 8 bases between the two ends.